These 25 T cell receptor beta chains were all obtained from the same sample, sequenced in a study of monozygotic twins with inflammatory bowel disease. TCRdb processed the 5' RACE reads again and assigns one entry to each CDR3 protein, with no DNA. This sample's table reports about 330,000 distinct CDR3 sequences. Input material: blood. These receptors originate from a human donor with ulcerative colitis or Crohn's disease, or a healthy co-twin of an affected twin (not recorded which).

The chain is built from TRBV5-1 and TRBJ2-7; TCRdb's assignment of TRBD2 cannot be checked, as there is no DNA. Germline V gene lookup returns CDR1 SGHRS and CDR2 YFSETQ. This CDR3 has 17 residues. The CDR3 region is CASSFTPPTSGSYEQYF.

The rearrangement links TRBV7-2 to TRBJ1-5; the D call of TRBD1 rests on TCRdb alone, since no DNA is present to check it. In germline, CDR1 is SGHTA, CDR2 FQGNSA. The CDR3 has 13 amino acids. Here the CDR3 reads CASSGTVNQPQHF.

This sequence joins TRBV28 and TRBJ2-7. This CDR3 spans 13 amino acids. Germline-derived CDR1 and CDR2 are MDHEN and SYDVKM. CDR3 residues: CASSVTNSYEQYF.

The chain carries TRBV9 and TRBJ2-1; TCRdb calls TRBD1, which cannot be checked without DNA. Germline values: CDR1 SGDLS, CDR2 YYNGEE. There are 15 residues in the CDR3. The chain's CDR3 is CASSVDPPGYNEQFF.

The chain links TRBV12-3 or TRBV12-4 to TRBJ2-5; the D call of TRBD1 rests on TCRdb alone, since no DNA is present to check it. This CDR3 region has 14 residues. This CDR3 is CASSPLGVWETQYF.

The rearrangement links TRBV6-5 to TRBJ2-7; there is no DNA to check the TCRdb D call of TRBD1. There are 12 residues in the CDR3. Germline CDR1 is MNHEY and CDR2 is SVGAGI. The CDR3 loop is CASRTGDREQYF.

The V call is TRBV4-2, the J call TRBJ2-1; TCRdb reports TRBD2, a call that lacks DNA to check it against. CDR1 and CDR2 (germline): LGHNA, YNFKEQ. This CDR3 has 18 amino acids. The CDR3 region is CASSQDDLAGGTYNEQFF.

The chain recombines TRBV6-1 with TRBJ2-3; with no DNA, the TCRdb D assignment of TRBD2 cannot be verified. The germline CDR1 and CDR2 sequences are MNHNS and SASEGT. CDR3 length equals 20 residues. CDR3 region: CASSGPGTSGSLRGTDTQYF.

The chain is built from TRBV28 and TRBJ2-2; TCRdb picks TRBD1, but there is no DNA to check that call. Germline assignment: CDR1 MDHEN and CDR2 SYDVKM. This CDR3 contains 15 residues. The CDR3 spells CASSLGGSNTGELSF.

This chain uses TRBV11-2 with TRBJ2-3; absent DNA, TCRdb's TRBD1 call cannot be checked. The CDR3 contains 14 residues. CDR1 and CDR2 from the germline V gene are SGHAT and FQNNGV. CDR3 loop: CASRSRGSTDTQYF.

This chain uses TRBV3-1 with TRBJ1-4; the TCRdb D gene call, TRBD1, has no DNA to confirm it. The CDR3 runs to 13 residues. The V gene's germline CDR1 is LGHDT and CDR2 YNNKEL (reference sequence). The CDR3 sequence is CASSQGGGEKLFF.

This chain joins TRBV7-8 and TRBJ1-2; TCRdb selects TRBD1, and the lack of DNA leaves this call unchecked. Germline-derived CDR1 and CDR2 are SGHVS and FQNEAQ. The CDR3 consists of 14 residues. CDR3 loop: CASSLDGGPSGYTF.

The CDR3 reads CASSRTGTDREAFF. The rearrangement joins TRBV9 to TRBJ1-1; TCRdb selects TRBD1, and the lack of DNA leaves this call unchecked. The CDR3 has 14 residues. The germline V gene has CDR1 SGDLS and CDR2 YYNGEE.

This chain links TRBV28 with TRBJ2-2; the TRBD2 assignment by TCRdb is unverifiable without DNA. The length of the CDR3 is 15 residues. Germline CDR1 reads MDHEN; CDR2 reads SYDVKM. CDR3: CASKGSGSGTGELFF.

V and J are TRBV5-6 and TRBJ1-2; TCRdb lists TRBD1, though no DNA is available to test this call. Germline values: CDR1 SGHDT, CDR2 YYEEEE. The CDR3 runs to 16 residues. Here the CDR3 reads CASSHAPGQGALGYTF.

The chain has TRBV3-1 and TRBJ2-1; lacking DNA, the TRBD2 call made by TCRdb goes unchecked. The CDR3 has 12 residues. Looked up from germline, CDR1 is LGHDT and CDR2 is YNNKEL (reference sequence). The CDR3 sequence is CASSPLYSGVIF.

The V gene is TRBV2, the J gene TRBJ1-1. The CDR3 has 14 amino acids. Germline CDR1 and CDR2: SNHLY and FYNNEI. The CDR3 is CASSKPDGRTEAFF.

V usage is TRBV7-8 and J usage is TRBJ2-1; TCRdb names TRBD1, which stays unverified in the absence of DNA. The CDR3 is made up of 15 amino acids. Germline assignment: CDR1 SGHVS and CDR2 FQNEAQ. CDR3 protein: CASSLSLLRGDEQFF.

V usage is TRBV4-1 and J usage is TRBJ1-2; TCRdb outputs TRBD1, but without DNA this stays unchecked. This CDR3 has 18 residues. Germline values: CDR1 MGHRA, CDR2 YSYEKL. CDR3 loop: CASSQDGKAYNYNYGYTF.

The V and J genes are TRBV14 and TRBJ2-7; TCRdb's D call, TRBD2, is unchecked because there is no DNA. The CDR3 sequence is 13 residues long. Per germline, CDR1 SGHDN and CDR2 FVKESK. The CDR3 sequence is CASSQPAQTLPSF.

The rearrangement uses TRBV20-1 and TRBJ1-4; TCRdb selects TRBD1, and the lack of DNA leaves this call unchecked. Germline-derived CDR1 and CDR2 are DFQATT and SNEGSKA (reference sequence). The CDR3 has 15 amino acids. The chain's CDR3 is CSARDIRLTNEKLFF.

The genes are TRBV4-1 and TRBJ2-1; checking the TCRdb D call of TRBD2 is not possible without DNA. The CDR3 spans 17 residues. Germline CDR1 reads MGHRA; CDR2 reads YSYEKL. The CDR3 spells CASSQGPQRGGQDEQFF.

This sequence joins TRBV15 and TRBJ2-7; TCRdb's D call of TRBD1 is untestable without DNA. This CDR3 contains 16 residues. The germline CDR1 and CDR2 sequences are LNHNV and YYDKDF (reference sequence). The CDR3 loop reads CATSRDLRGANYEQYF.

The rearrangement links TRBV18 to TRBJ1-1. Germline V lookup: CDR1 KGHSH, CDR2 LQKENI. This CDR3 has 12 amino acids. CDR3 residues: CASSPPLERAFF.

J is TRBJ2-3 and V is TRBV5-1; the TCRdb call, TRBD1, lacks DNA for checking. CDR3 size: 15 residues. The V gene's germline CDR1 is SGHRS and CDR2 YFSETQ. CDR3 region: CASSHQTGGGDTQYF.